This T cell receptor beta chain was found in a study of control samples from healthy donors and cancer patients (dated by TCRdb to the early 2020s). Receptor libraries were prepared by the immunoSEQ multiplex PCR assay. The immuneACCESS repertoire file appears here via TCRdb, limited to in-frame rearrangements. These files lack a portion of the clones; in checked studies, under half of the deficit traces to unresolved V genes, and the cause of the others is not known. The sample has about 49,000 clones on record, approximately 86% of them singletons. Jointly, the top ten make up approximately 2.6% of the sample. Per the germline V gene, SGHTA is the CDR1 and FQGNSA is the CDR2. At the junction V is shortened by 1 base and J by 1 base, with 5 bases in between. There are 14 amino acids in the CDR3, from cysteine to phenylalanine inclusive. Of the read, only the CDR3 DNA is kept; its 42 bases are in frame from base 1.

As regards this clone: The antigen this receptor binds is unknown. No much larger clone exists at a distance of one base, and base qualities are not known.

Sequencing input: PBMCs. The clonotype originates from a woman aged 45-65 years with lung cancer. The rearrangement combines TRBV7-2 with TRBJ1-5; a confident D gene designation cannot be given. At the DNA level, the sequence is TGTGCCAGCAGCTTAGGTTTCAGCAATCAGCCCCAGCATTTT. Translation gives CASSLGFSNQPQHF.